The next 18 T cell receptor beta chains were all read from a single sample in a study of blood T cells in healthy people across ages (dated by TCRdb to the mid-2010s). Receptor amplification or capture employed 5' RACE. TCRdb names Illumina HiSeq 2500 as the instrument used. A second PCR of roughly 7 to 12 cycles was run with a J-beta primer mix and a sample-barcoded 5' primer. TCRdb's own reprocessing of the public reads used fastp at Q25 and MiXCR and kept productive beta chains. Each record represents a unique CDR3 protein, reported with the most common genes and DNA among its rows. The sample table holds roughly 700,000 distinct CDR3 sequences, of which roughly 25% were seen once. 9.4% of the sample belongs to the ten largest clones. The same data also contributed to another study, on T cells of mothers and their children.

Sequenced: blood. These receptors were collected from a boy aged 10-17 years in good health.

V gene TRBV11-1 combines with J gene TRBJ2-5; 7 nucleotides align to TRBD2. Germline V CDR1 and CDR2: SGHAT, FQDESV (reference sequence). J was trimmed by 3 bases and V by 8 bases; bases with no gene match: 6. This CDR3 contains 13 residues. CDR3 protein: CASAYGGEETQYF. The CDR3 DNA reads as TGTGCCAGCGCATATGGGGGGGAAGAGACCCAGTACTTC.

The chain has TRBV6-5 and TRBJ1-3; D is uncertain. Per the germline V gene, CDR1 is MNHEY and CDR2 is SVGAGI. The CDR3 length is 15 residues. Trimming left V 0 bases short and J 1 base short, with 7 bases between. The CDR3 sequence is CASSYSQNSGNTIYF. In nucleotides, the CDR3 is TGTGCCAGCAGTTACTCTCAGAATTCTGGAAACACCATATATTTT.

The chain couples TRBV18 to TRBJ2-3; tentatively, D is TRBD2 (6 bases). Trimming removed 3 bases from V and 8 bases from J, with 18 bases in between. Germline assignment: CDR1 KGHSH and CDR2 LQKENI. The CDR3 is made up of 15 amino acids. The CDR3 region has the DNA TGTGCCAGCTCACCCCCGGGGGTCACCACGGTTACGCAGTATTTT. Its translation: CASSPPGVTTVTQYF.

This clonotype has a handful of counts. The chain's CDR3 is CATSPGTGQREQYF. The CDR3 DNA follows: TGTGCCACCAGCCCTGGGACAGGGCAACGCGAGCAGTACTTC. J is TRBJ2-5 and V is TRBV15; the match to TRBD1 covers 9 bases. The assigned J gene may be wrong: the sequence end matches TRBJ2-7 better. Looked up from germline, CDR1 is LNHNV and CDR2 is YYDKDF (reference sequence). The CDR3 is 14 amino acids.

The chain combines TRBV7-2 with TRBJ2-7, with 15 bases matching TRBD2. This CDR3 contains 16 residues. Losses at the gene ends were 4 bases for V and 2 bases for J; bases not matched to a gene: 3. CDR1 and CDR2 from the germline V gene are SGHTA and FQGNSA. The CDR3 DNA is TGTGCCAGCAGCTGGACTAGCGGGGGGGCCCCCTACGAGCAGTACTTC. Its protein product is CASSWTSGGAPYEQYF.

A few counts support this clonotype. The chain has TRBV6-5 and TRBJ1-2; D is possibly TRBD1 (5 bases). V lost 4 bases to trimming and J lost 7 bases, with 16 bases between them. Looked up from germline, CDR1 is MNHEY and CDR2 is SVGAGI. The CDR3 is made up of 14 amino acids. The DNA of the CDR3 is TGTGCCAGCAGTTTCACGGGACCCAACGGTGGCTACACCTTC. This translates into CASSFTGPNGGYTF.

The rearrangement joins TRBV20-1 to TRBJ2-7, with 14 bases matching TRBD2. CDR1 is DFQATT and CDR2 is SNEGSKA in the germline V gene (reference sequence). The length of the CDR3 is 17 residues. With 3 bases clipped from V and 5 bases from J, the junction kept 12 bases outside the gene matches. The CDR3 reads CSARDPGTSGRLNEQYF. The CDR3 bases are TGCAGTGCTAGGGACCCCGGGACTAGCGGGAGACTAAACGAGCAGTACTTC.

In its sample, this clonotype was seen a few times. The rearrangement joins TRBV9 to TRBJ1-5, with unresolved D. CDR3 length equals 13 residues. CDR1 is SGDLS, CDR2 YYNGEE, per germline. V was cut by 5 bases and J by 5 bases, with 11 bases left in between. CDR3 amino acids: CASSMNLDQPQHF. CDR3 in DNA: TGTGCCAGCAGTATGAATCTGGATCAGCCCCAGCATTTT. Full variable domain (rest looked up from reference TRBV9 and TRBJ1-5): DSGVTQTPKHLITATGQRVTLRCSPRSGDLSVYWYQQSLDQGLQFLIQYYNGEERAKGNILERFSAQQFPDLHSELNLSSLELGDSALYFCASSMNLDQPQHFGDGTRLSIL.

This rearrangement joins TRBV7-2 to TRBJ2-2, with D perhaps TRBD2 (5 bases). The CDR3 has 13 residues. The V end lost 1 base, the J end lost 9 bases, and 9 bases lay between the germline ends. The germline gives CDR1 SGHTA, CDR2 FQGNSA. The CDR3 region is CASSLGGSRELFF. The CDR3 DNA sequence: TGTGCCAGCAGCTTAGGAGGGTCCCGGGAGCTGTTTTTT.

The chain recombines TRBV29-1 with TRBJ2-1; 11 bases are a match to TRBD2. V was clipped by 4 bases and J by 9 bases; unmatched bases: 5. Per germline, CDR1 SQVTM and CDR2 ANQGSEA. The CDR3 is 13 residues long. The CDR3 is CSVGLAGLGEQFF. The CDR3 DNA sequence: TGCAGCGTTGGACTAGCGGGACTGGGTGAGCAGTTCTTC.

This rearrangement joins TRBV5-1 to TRBJ2-5; D might be TRBD1 (6 bases). Germline lookup yields CDR1 SGHRS and CDR2 YFSETQ. Trimming pared 7 bases from V and 2 bases from J, leaving 21 bases between. CDR3 length equals 16 residues. The CDR3 region has the DNA TGCGCCAGCGGCATAACCGGACAGTCCACACAAGAGACCCAGTACTTC. Residues: CASGITGQSTQETQYF.

In the case of this clonotype: Since a much larger clone is just one base distant, this may be a read error. V is TRBV13 and J is TRBJ2-1; 8 positions match TRBD2. Germline V gene sequence: CDR1 PRHDT, CDR2 FYEKMQ (reference sequence). V lost 3 bases, J lost 5 bases, and 6 bases stayed unmatched. The CDR3 is made up of 15 amino acids. CDR3 sequence (DNA): TGTGCCAGCAGCTTGTCGGGACTAGGAAACAATGAGCAGTTCTTC. Translation gives CASSLSGLGNNEQFF. Using reference TRBV13 and TRBJ2-1 for the parts outside the CDR3, the full variable domain is AAGVIQSPRHLIKEKRETATLKCYPIPRHDTVYWYQQGPGQDPQFLISFYEKMQSDKGSIPDRFSAQQFSDYHSELNMSSLELGDSALYFCASSLSGLGNNEQFFGPGTRLTVL.

The table lists this clonotype with a few counts. The gene calls are TRBV29-1 and TRBJ1-1; D might be TRBD1 (5 bases). V dropped 6 bases and J dropped 7 bases, with 18 bases sitting between them. Germline V gene lookup returns CDR1 SQVTM and CDR2 ANQGSEA. The CDR3 consists of 13 residues. CDR3 region: CSVAGTIHGEAFF. The CDR3 bases are TGCAGCGTCGCCGGGACTATCCACGGTGAAGCTTTCTTT.

This clonotype came up once. The chain combines TRBV6-6 with TRBJ1-2, with 8 bases aligning to TRBD1. The CDR3 loop spans 13 amino acids. Losses at the gene ends were 6 bases for V and 14 bases for J; bases not matched to a gene: 14. The V gene's germline CDR1 is MNHNY and CDR2 SVGAGI (reference sequence). CDR3 bases: TGTGCCAGCAGCGAAAGCGGGACAGGAGTACGAACCTTC. The encoded protein is CASSESGTGVRTF.

This clonotype has a handful of counts. The chain's CDR3 is CATSGYEGTGANVLTF. CDR3 in DNA: TGTGCCACCAGTGGTTATGAGGGGACCGGGGCCAACGTCCTGACTTTC. The genes are TRBV24-1 and TRBJ2-6; D may match TRBD1 or TRBD2 (5 bases each). V lost 5 bases and J lost 4, with 14 bases in between. The V gene's germline CDR1 is KGHDR and CDR2 SFDVKD. The CDR3 has 16 residues.

This clonotype was found a few times. This rearrangement joins TRBV18 to TRBJ2-7; the D gene is possibly TRBD2 (5 bases). Germline V gene data show CDR1 as KGHSH and CDR2 as LQKENI. Trimming stripped 3 bases from V and 9 bases from J, with 12 bases between. The CDR3 runs 12 residues. As DNA, the CDR3 is TGTGCCAGCTCACCCGGGAAGGCAGGGCAGTACTTC. Encoded protein: CASSPGKAGQYF.

This clonotype has only a few counts. This chain uses TRBV28 with TRBJ2-5; D call uncertain. Looked up from germline, CDR1 is MDHEN and CDR2 is SYDVKM. The ends were cut back, 3 bases at V and 1 base at J, with 9 bases in the middle. This CDR3 is 14 amino acids long. The CDR3 region is CASSFLALQETQYF. For the CDR3, the DNA is TGTGCCAGCAGTTTTCTGGCCCTCCAAGAGACCCAGTACTTC.

The chain links TRBV5-1 to TRBJ2-2, with 10 bases that match TRBD1. Germline assignment: CDR1 SGHRS and CDR2 YFSETQ. The CDR3 consists of 18 residues. With 1 base clipped from V and 5 bases from J, the junction kept 11 bases outside the gene matches. CDR3 nucleotide sequence: TGCGCCAGCAGCTTGTCCGTTGCCGGGACAGGGGTTACCGGGGAGCTGTTTTTT. It encodes CASSLSVAGTGVTGELFF.